These 15 T cell receptor beta chains originate from one sample sequenced in a study of OX40 agonist ivuxolimab in advanced cancers. Clones were read by immunoSEQ multiplex PCR, and TCRdb kept only the in-frame ones, dropping some. The data show about 82,000 clones, with 85% seen just once and approximately 2.3% held by the top ten. Material: CD4+ or CD8+ T cells sorted from blood, obtained in a trial of the OX40 agonist ivuxolimab. Every receptor here comes from an adult with an advanced solid tumor such as melanoma, head and neck, liver or kidney cancer.

This sequence joins TRBV28 and TRBJ2-1; TRBD2 matches at 7 bases. Unmatched junction bases numbered 1, after V lost 5 bases and J lost 3 bases. Germline V gene sequence: CDR1 MDHEN, CDR2 SYDVKM. This CDR3 is 13 amino acids long. In DNA form, the CDR3 reads TGTGCCAGCAGTCCGGGGGGCTACAATGAGCAGTTCTTC. Its protein is CASSPGGYNEQFF.

The rearrangement joins TRBV20-1 to TRBJ2-7, with no clear D. Looked up from germline, CDR1 is DFQATT and CDR2 is SNEGSKA (reference sequence). The CDR3 totals 11 residues. Trimming removed 5 bases at V and 5 bases at J, with 10 bases between. CDR3 bases: TGCAGTGCTGCCCACATGGACGAGCAGTACTTC. Its protein product is CSAAHMDEQYF.

V is TRBV19 and J is TRBJ1-6, with a possible D match to TRBD1 (5 bases). Looked up from germline, CDR1 is LNHDA and CDR2 is SQIVND (reference sequence). This CDR3 is 12 amino acids long. Trimming cost V 3 bases and J 11 bases, with 8 bases left between them. The CDR3 protein is CASSMGVPPLHF. The CDR3 region has the DNA TGTGCCAGTAGTATGGGGGTCCCACCCCTCCACTTT.

This chain joins TRBV5-6 and TRBJ2-3, with D perhaps given as TRBD1 or TRBD2 (6 bases each). This CDR3 region has 18 residues. Germline CDR1 is SGHDT and CDR2 is YYEEEE. With 0 bases removed from V and 4 bases from J, the gap between germline ends came to 21 bases. The DNA for the CDR3 is TGTGCCAGCAGCTTGGGGGCTCTGGGCAGGGGAGGAGCAGATACGCAGTATTTT. As protein: CASSLGALGRGGADTQYF.

The CDR3 nucleotides are TGTGCCAGCAGTACAGGGGGCTCAGGTGGCTACACCTTC. Protein: CASSTGGSGGYTF. This chain connects TRBV28 to TRBJ1-2, with TRBD1 matching 9 bases. CDR1 is MDHEN and CDR2 is SYDVKM in the germline V gene. J gave up 7 bases and V 5 bases, and 5 bases lay outside the gene matches. CDR3 size: 13 residues.

J is TRBJ1-1 and V is TRBV5-1, with D unclear. Trimming stripped 5 bases from V and 0 bases from J, with 17 bases between. The CDR3 runs to 16 residues. CDR1 and CDR2 (germline): SGHRS, YFSETQ. Here the CDR3 reads CASSTFETQMNTEAFF. The CDR3 region has the DNA TGCGCCAGCAGTACGTTTGAGACCCAAATGAACACTGAAGCTTTCTTT.

The V and J genes are TRBV7-2 and TRBJ1-2; D gene unclear. Germline V gene data show CDR1 as SGHTA and CDR2 as FQGNSA. This CDR3 spans 13 amino acids. V lost 1 base and J 8 bases, leaving 11 bases between the germline ends. The CDR3: CASSLDWLEGYTF. CDR3 in DNA: TGTGCCAGCAGCTTAGACTGGCTGGAAGGCTACACCTTC.

This clone came up once. Here the CDR3 reads CASSQETATGTQYF. CDR3 DNA: TGCGCCAGCAGCCAAGAGACGGCTACGGGGACCCAGTACTTC. The gene calls are TRBV4-3 and TRBJ2-5; no definite D call. The ends were cut back, 0 bases at V and 7 bases at J, with 12 bases in the middle. CDR3 size: 14 residues. CDR1 is LGHNA, CDR2 YSLEER, per germline.

This chain connects TRBV28 to TRBJ1-2; 8 nucleotides match TRBD1. CDR1 is MDHEN and CDR2 is SYDVKM in the germline V gene. CDR3 length: 13 residues. The ends lost 7 bases at V and 6 bases at J; junction bases unmatched: 7. The CDR3 here is CASNLGQGDGYTF. The CDR3 bases are TGTGCCAGCAACCTCGGACAGGGTGATGGCTACACCTTC.

The CDR3 reads CAWSVLTGSSGGYTF. CDR3 DNA: TGTGCCTGGAGTGTACTTACAGGATCTTCCGGGGGCTACACCTTC. V gene TRBV30 combines with J gene TRBJ1-2, with a tentative D call TRBD1 (5 bases). The CDR3 sequence is 15 residues long. Germline V CDR1 and CDR2: GTSNPN, SVGIG (reference sequence). Trimming pared 0 bases from V and 8 bases from J, leaving 19 bases between.

This chain links TRBV7-9 with TRBJ2-7, with 7 bases lining up with TRBD1. Trimming removed 1 base from V and 5 bases from J; junction bases left unmatched: 2. The CDR3 has 13 amino acids. Germline loops: CDR1 SEHNR, CDR2 FQNEAQ (reference sequence). The DNA for the CDR3 is TGTGCCAGCAGCTTAGAGGGGGCCCACGAGCAGTACTTC. This codes for CASSLEGAHEQYF.

The chain couples TRBV5-1 to TRBJ1-6; D ambiguous. Trimming left V 4 bases short and J 7 bases short, with 15 bases between. The CDR3 sequence is 15 residues long. In germline, CDR1 is SGHRS, CDR2 YFSETQ. The CDR3 spells CASSPLGQGNSPLHF. CDR3 coding DNA: TGCGCCAGCAGCCCGCTGGGCCAAGGGAATTCACCCCTCCACTTT.

The chain has TRBV5-1 and TRBJ2-3; 9 nucleotides align to TRBD2. The CDR3 runs to 16 residues. CDR1 is SGHRS, CDR2 YFSETQ, per germline. V was clipped by 3 bases and J by 2 bases; unmatched bases: 7. The CDR3 DNA is TGCGCCAGCAGCTCTAGCGGGGATCCGGCCACAGATACGCAGTATTTT. The encoded protein is CASSSSGDPATDTQYF.

This clone was found once. A junction boundary mismatches the germline segment, possibly from a read error. The chain couples TRBV6-5 to TRBJ2-2; TRBD2 is a possible D gene (6 bases). Germline V gene data show CDR1 as MNHEY and CDR2 as SVGAGI. The CDR3 runs 15 residues. The CDR3 DNA reads as TGTGCCACACGTCTCCGGGGGTTAAACACCAGGGAGCTGTTTTTT. Protein: CATRLRGLNTRELFF.

CDR3 DNA: TGTGCCAGCGGATCCACCCCCAATTTAGCGGGGGGGATCAATGAGCAGTTCTTC. Amino acid sequence: CASGSTPNLAGGINEQFF. This chain joins TRBV7-7 and TRBJ2-1, with 11 bases matching TRBD2. Trimming removed 8 bases from V and 6 bases from J; junction bases left unmatched: 18. CDR1 and CDR2 from the germline V gene are SSHAT and FNYEAQ (reference sequence). The CDR3 is 18 amino acids.